This entry lists 5 T cell receptor beta chains sequenced from one sample in a study of CD8 T cells in ankylosing spondylitis. TCRdb independently ran MiXCR on the 5' RACE reads; one entry per CDR3 protein. The data show 250,000 or so distinct CDR3 sequences, with about 18% seen just once and about a third held by the top ten. The sequenced sample was blood, either unsorted or a sorted T cell fraction (not recorded which). Receptors originate from a male donor with ankylosing spondylitis or in good health (not recorded which).

This clonotype was recorded a few times. The chain has TRBV29-1 and TRBJ2-7; TRBD1 might be the D (7 bases). Per the germline V gene, CDR1 is SQVTM and CDR2 is ANQGSEA. CDR3 length: 14 residues. Trimming stripped 3 bases from V and 3 bases from J, with 15 bases between. CDR3 in amino acids: CSVDGAGGLYEQYF. DNA of the CDR3: TGCAGCGTTGATGGGGCAGGGGGACTCTACGAGCAGTACTTC.

This clonotype has a count of ten or more. The chain joins TRBV29-1 to TRBJ1-1; TRBD1 might be the D (6 bases). The V end was cut by 5 bases, the J end by 6 bases, with 19 bases between. The length of the CDR3 is 14 residues. Germline CDR1 reads SQVTM; CDR2 reads ANQGSEA. The CDR3 nucleotides read TGCAGCGTTCCCCCGAGAGGGGGGGAGCCTGAAGCTTTCTTT. Protein: CSVPPRGGEPEAFF.

In this sample, this clonotype turned up a few times. This rearrangement joins TRBV6-1 to TRBJ2-1; the D is unclear. CDR1 and CDR2 (germline): MNHNS, SASEGT. The CDR3 totals 14 residues. Trimming removed 1 base at V and 5 bases at J, with 9 bases between. CDR3 sequence: CASSEEGSHNEQFF. CDR3 sequence (DNA): TGTGCCAGCAGTGAAGAGGGCAGTCACAATGAGCAGTTCTTC.

The V call is TRBV11-1, the J call TRBJ2-7; D is unresolved. Deletions cut 3 bases from V and 0 bases from J, with 6 bases between. The germline gives CDR1 SGHAT, CDR2 FQDESV (reference sequence). This CDR3 spans 13 amino acids. CDR3 sequence: CASSFQSSYEQYF. The CDR3 DNA follows: TGTGCCAGCAGCTTCCAGAGCTCCTACGAGCAGTACTTC.

The V gene is TRBV29-1, the J gene TRBJ2-7; weak D call: TRBD2 (6 bases). CDR3 length: 13 residues. Germline CDR1 reads SQVTM; CDR2 reads ANQGSEA. Trimming stripped 6 bases from V and 1 base from J, with 13 bases between. This CDR3 reads CSVQGAGSYEQYF. CDR3 DNA sequence: TGCAGCGTCCAAGGGGCGGGGTCCTACGAGCAGTACTTC.